One and the same sample provided the 24 T cell receptor beta chains below, sequenced in a study of response to subunit inactivated influenza vaccine. TCRdb fed the RT-PCR reads into MiXCR, producing one record per CDR3 protein. The data show about 500,000 distinct CDR3 sequences, with approximately 12% seen just once and about an eighth held by the top ten. Sequenced here: PBMCs from blood, sampled roughly 45 days after vaccination. These receptors came from a man aged 45-65 years who received an inactivated influenza vaccine.

V is TRBV7-2 and J is TRBJ2-2; D call uncertain. The CDR3 consists of 15 residues. CDR1 SGHTA and CDR2 FQGNSA come from the germline V gene. The ends were cut back, 8 bases at V and 0 bases at J, with 13 bases in the middle. CDR3 DNA sequence: TGTGCCAGCCAGGAAGGCCGCCCGAACACCGGGGAGCTGTTTTTT. Translation: CASQEGRPNTGELFF.

This chain joins TRBV7-8 and TRBJ2-5; D might be TRBD2 (6 bases). Trimming took off 5 bases at V and 4 bases at J, with 20 bases between the two ends. This CDR3 contains 16 residues. CDR1 and CDR2 from the germline V gene are SGHVS and FQNEAQ. The CDR3 reads CASSPFTASAGETQYF. DNA for the CDR3: TGTGCCAGCAGCCCCTTTACGGCTAGCGCGGGAGAGACCCAGTACTTC.

At least ten counts were recorded for this clonotype. The chain carries TRBV29-1 and TRBJ1-1, with D perhaps TRBD1 (5 bases). This CDR3 is built from 11 residues. Trimming shortened V by 5 bases and J by 3 bases, and 7 bases separated the two germline ends. The germline V gene has CDR1 SQVTM and CDR2 ANQGSEA. The CDR3 DNA reads as TGCAGCGTTCGGGGCTACACTGAAGCTTTCTTT. Amino acids: CSVRGYTEAFF.

This clonotype was found a few times. This chain joins TRBV6-5 and TRBJ2-1, with 7 bases identical to TRBD1. V gave up 0 bases and J gave up 0 bases; unmatched junction bases: 11. The CDR3 is 19 amino acids. Germline V CDR1 and CDR2: MNHEY, SVGAGI. CDR3 residues: CASSYSRDRPTSSYNEQFF. The CDR3 nucleotides read TGTGCCAGCAGTTACTCGAGGGACAGACCAACGAGCTCCTACAATGAGCAGTTCTTC.

This clonotype showed up just a few times. The chain combines TRBV20-1 with TRBJ2-7; no definite D call. Trimming shortened V by 3 bases and J by 7 bases, and 13 bases separated the two germline ends. CDR1 DFQATT and CDR2 SNEGSKA come from the germline V gene (reference sequence). The CDR3 covers 12 residues. CDR3 loop: CSASPVVGEQYF. The CDR3, as DNA: TGCAGTGCTAGCCCGGTAGTTGGGGAGCAGTACTTC.

This clonotype was found many times. The chain links TRBV5-5 to TRBJ2-1, with D uncertain. Trimming removed 2 bases at V and 7 bases at J, with 13 bases between. This CDR3 region has 14 residues. The germline gives CDR1 SGHKS, CDR2 YYEKEE (reference sequence). CDR3 in DNA: TGTGCCAGCAGCTTACCCCTGTCTAGGAATGAGCAGTTCTTC. Amino acid sequence: CASSLPLSRNEQFF.

This clonotype was picked up a small number of times. The CDR3 sequence: CASMDGSSGANVLTF. The CDR3 DNA reads as TGCGCCAGCATGGATGGGAGCTCTGGGGCCAACGTCCTGACTTTC. V usage is TRBV5-1 and J usage is TRBJ2-6; D is perhaps TRBD2 (5 bases). V dropped 6 bases and J dropped 0 bases, with 10 bases sitting between them. The germline V gene has CDR1 SGHRS and CDR2 YFSETQ. The CDR3 loop spans 15 amino acids.

The chain is built from TRBV12-3 or TRBV12-4 and TRBJ1-1; D is ambiguous. This CDR3 is 13 amino acids long. Trimming removed 3 bases at V and 1 base at J, with 6 bases between. This CDR3 is CASSFAPNTEAFF. In nucleotides, the CDR3 is TGTGCCAGCAGTTTCGCACCGAACACTGAAGCTTTCTTT.

The sample holds a few counts of this clonotype. This chain joins TRBV9 and TRBJ2-1, with 14 bases that match TRBD2. The CDR3 totals 19 residues. CDR1 is SGDLS, CDR2 YYNGEE, per germline. The ends lost 3 bases at V and 0 bases at J; junction bases unmatched: 8. CDR3 residues: CASSGPGLAGEFSYNEQFF. CDR3 in DNA: TGTGCCAGCAGCGGACCGGGACTAGCGGGAGAATTCTCCTACAATGAGCAGTTCTTC.

The chain links TRBV20-1 to TRBJ2-2, with unresolved D. The V end lost 6 bases, the J end lost 0 bases, and 11 bases lay between the germline ends. The CDR3 contains 14 residues. Germline V gene data show CDR1 as DFQATT and CDR2 as SNEGSKA (reference sequence). DNA of the CDR3: TGCAGTGCCAGGAGTCCCGCGAACACCGGGGAGCTGTTTTTT. This sequence encodes CSARSPANTGELFF.

This clonotype was counted ten times or more. V and J are TRBV28 and TRBJ2-3, with TRBD2 as a possible D gene (5 bases). The CDR3 runs 14 residues. Germline values: CDR1 MDHEN, CDR2 SYDVKM. V lost 3 bases, J lost 4 bases, and 11 bases lay in between. The CDR3 nucleotides read TGTGCCAGCAGTTTCGGAGGTCGACCAGATACGCAGTATTTT. Translated: CASSFGGRPDTQYF.

This clonotype appeared a few times. The V and J genes are TRBV19 and TRBJ2-3; the D gene could be TRBD1 or TRBD2 (5 bases each). Germline V gene lookup returns CDR1 LNHDA and CDR2 SQIVND (reference sequence). This CDR3 has 16 amino acids. Trimming took 5 bases from V and 3 from J, leaving 18 bases between them. CDR3 sequence reads: CASSQRGPTLTDTQYF. The DNA of the CDR3 is TGTGCCAGTAGTCAAAGGGGACCGACACTAACAGATACGCAGTATTTT.

This clonotype appeared many times. The chain joins TRBV12-3 or TRBV12-4 to TRBJ2-7; D is uncertain. This CDR3 has 12 amino acids. The V and J ends lost 3 bases and 2 bases respectively, with 5 bases between them. Written as DNA, the CDR3 is TGTGCCAGCAGTTTGCAGGCCTACGAGCAGTACTTC. Protein sequence: CASSLQAYEQYF.

This clonotype has more than one count but fewer than ten. This chain connects TRBV5-6 to TRBJ2-2; 8 nucleotides line up with TRBD1. Germline CDR1 is SGHDT and CDR2 is YYEEEE. This CDR3 has 16 residues. Trimming at V came to 0 bases and at J to 5 bases, leaving 6 bases not matched to a gene. The chain's CDR3 is CASSLGSGGETGELFF. CDR3 bases: TGTGCCAGCAGCTTGGGTTCAGGGGGCGAAACCGGGGAGCTGTTTTTT.

This chain links TRBV11-2 with TRBJ2-3; D gene uncertain. CDR3 length equals 15 residues. The V gene lost 5 bases and the J gene lost 0 bases, with 12 bases spanning the gap. From germline, CDR1 is SGHAT and CDR2 FQNNGV. Here the CDR3 reads CASSARYTSTDTQYF. The CDR3, as DNA: TGTGCCAGCAGCGCCCGATATACTAGCACAGATACGCAGTATTTT.

This clonotype appeared a few times. CDR3 coding DNA: TGTGCCAGCAGTTTAGGGACAGGAGGCTTTCTAAATACGCAGTATTTT. This sequence encodes CASSLGTGGFLNTQYF. This chain uses TRBV12-3 or TRBV12-4 with TRBJ2-3; 7 bases are shared with TRBD1. V was clipped by 1 base and J by 7 bases; unmatched bases: 11. CDR3 length: 16 amino acids.

V is TRBV5-5 and J is TRBJ1-6, with TRBD1 matching 7 bases. V lost 4 bases to trimming and J lost 4 bases; unmatched junction nucleotides: 5. The germline V gene encodes CDR1 SGHKS and CDR2 YYEKEE (reference sequence). The CDR3 runs to 15 residues. The CDR3 is CASSRGTEYNSPLHF. The CDR3 DNA sequence: TGTGCCAGCAGCCGCGGGACAGAATATAATTCACCCCTCCACTTT.

The genes are TRBV9 and TRBJ2-3; D possibly matches TRBD1 or TRBD2 (5 bases each). Germline CDR1 and CDR2: SGDLS and YYNGEE. Deletions cut 5 bases from V and 1 base from J, with 20 bases between. The CDR3 contains 17 residues. DNA for the CDR3: TGTGCCAGCAGTAACCAAGTCATCAGGGACGGCACAGATACGCAGTATTTT. This translates into CASSNQVIRDGTDTQYF.

Concerning this clonotype itself: The conserved final phenylalanine or tryptophan is absent from the CDR3, which likely points to a read error. The CDR3 sequence: CASSQDTRLEAFL. The CDR3, as DNA: TGCGCCAGCAGCCAAGATACAAGACTAGAAGCTTTCCTT. The V gene is TRBV4-1, the J gene TRBJ1-1; D call uncertain. From germline, CDR1 is MGHRA and CDR2 YSYEKL. Trimming took off 0 bases at V and 8 bases at J, with 10 bases between the two ends. The length of the CDR3 is 13 residues.

This clonotype was seen a few times. The V call is TRBV12-3 or TRBV12-4, the J call TRBJ2-2, with no clear D. This CDR3 has 17 amino acids. In DNA form, the CDR3 reads TGTACCCTCTGCCCCGCCCTTTTTAGCCAGGACACCGGGGAGCTGTTTTTT. Encoded protein: CTLCPALFSQDTGELFF.

This clonotype showed up just once. The gene calls are TRBV7-9 and TRBJ2-1; 7 nucleotides line up with TRBD1. Losses at the gene ends were 7 bases for V and 8 bases for J; bases not matched to a gene: 11. Germline CDR1 is SEHNR and CDR2 is FQNEAQ (reference sequence). The CDR3 spans 14 residues. The CDR3 region is CASTANRGVDEQFF. CDR3 DNA sequence: TGTGCCAGCACCGCGAACAGGGGCGTGGATGAGCAGTTCTTC. The variable domain in full, with the rest retrieved from reference TRBV7-9 and TRBJ2-1, is DTGVSQNPRHKITKRGQNVTFRCDPISEHNRLYWYRQTLGQGPEFLTYFQNEAQLEKSRLLSDRFSAERPKGSFSTLEIQRTEQGDSAMYLCASTANRGVDEQFFGPGTRLTVL.

There are a few counts of this clonotype. The rearrangement joins TRBV12-3 or TRBV12-4 to TRBJ2-1, with 9 bases fitting TRBD2. The CDR3 is made up of 16 amino acids. Unmatched junction bases numbered 14, after V lost 7 bases and J lost 7 bases. CDR3 DNA sequence: TGTGCCAGCATCCTTGCTTGGGGACTAGCTATAAATGAGCAGTTCTTC. It translates to CASILAWGLAINEQFF.

This sequence joins TRBV5-5 and TRBJ1-6; TRBD1 matches at 9 bases. CDR1 is SGHKS, CDR2 YYEKEE, per germline (reference sequence). The trim removed 5 bases at V and 9 bases at J, leaving 9 bases unmatched. CDR3 length: 15 amino acids. For the CDR3, the DNA is TGTGCCAGCAGAAACGGGACAGGGTTCCGTTCACCCCTCCACTTT. This sequence encodes CASRNGTGFRSPLHF.

J is TRBJ2-3 and V is TRBV11-1, with 11 bases lining up with TRBD2. V dropped 5 bases and J dropped 6; count of bases not matched to a gene: 16. Germline V gives CDR1 SGHAT, CDR2 FQDESV (reference sequence). This CDR3 has 18 residues. This chain's CDR3 is CASSPTWTSGPRGDTQYF. The DNA for the CDR3 is TGTGCCAGCAGCCCCACCTGGACTAGCGGGCCACGAGGGGATACGCAGTATTTT.